What follows are 26 T cell receptor beta chains derived from one specimen sequenced in a study of vaccination and CD4 T cells after COVID-19. Stated treatment: approximately 10-day PBMC culture with coronavirus spike peptide pools or control peptides (ViraFEST assay). These TCRs' antigens remain unknown. The Oncomine TCR Beta short-read assay sequenced DNA from cultured CD4+ T cells. TCRdb called the PCR reads again in MiXCR, with one record for every CDR3 protein. The table shows 15,000 to 20,000 distinct CDR3 sequences, with about 40% occurring only once. Sequenced material: CD4+ T cells from blood, cultured in vitro. All receptors derive from a human donor who had recovered from COVID-19.

In its sample, this clonotype was seen a few times. This CDR3 reads CSAEDRLPNSPLHF. In nucleotides, the CDR3 is TGCAGTGCTGAGGACAGGCTACCCAATTCACCCCTCCACTTT. V and J are TRBV20-1 and TRBJ1-6; 7 bases align to TRBD1. The CDR3 extends over 14 amino acids. The junction had 8 bases not matched to a gene; V was cut back by 5 bases and J by 7 bases. Germline lookup yields CDR1 DFQATT and CDR2 SNEGSKA (reference sequence).

This clonotype was detected only a few times. This sequence joins TRBV7-3 and TRBJ2-1; TRBD2 matches at 7 bases. CDR3 size: 15 residues. Germline values: CDR1 SGHTA, CDR2 FQGTGA. V gave up 2 bases and J gave up 9 bases; unmatched junction bases: 10. In nucleotides, the CDR3 is TGTGCCAGCAGCTTAGATACTAGCGTCCTAGGTGAGCAGTTCTTC. Translated: CASSLDTSVLGEQFF.

This clonotype has more than one count but fewer than ten. This chain uses TRBV12-3 or TRBV12-4 with TRBJ2-5; 14 positions agree with TRBD2. This CDR3 comprises 17 residues. V lost 3 bases and J lost 4; bases outside the gene matches: 7. Here the CDR3 DNA reads TGTGCCAGCAGTTTGGGACTAGCGGGAGTTGGGCCAGAGACCCAGTACTTC. This translates into CASSLGLAGVGPETQYF.

A few counts support this clonotype. The chain uses TRBV19 and TRBJ1-5, with D possibly being TRBD1 (5 bases). Between the trimmed V and J ends, which lost 3 bases and 7 bases, there was a span of 13 bases. The germline CDR1 and CDR2 sequences are LNHDA and SQIVND (reference sequence). The CDR3 sequence is 14 residues long. The CDR3 DNA is TGTGCCAGTAGTATTGAGGGCAGGGCACAGCCCCAGCATTTT. Translating it yields CASSIEGRAQPQHF.

V usage is TRBV7-6 and J usage is TRBJ2-5; D unresolved. The V gene lost 3 bases and the J gene lost 2 bases, with 4 bases spanning the gap. The germline gives CDR1 SGHVS, CDR2 FNYEAQ. The CDR3 loop spans 12 amino acids. As DNA, the CDR3 is TGTGCCAGCAGCTTTACGCAAGAGACCCAGTACTTC. Translation gives CASSFTQETQYF. Based on the CDR3 plus reference TRBV7-6 and TRBJ2-5, the full variable domain is GAGVSQSPRYKVTKRGQDVALRCDPISGHVSLYWYRQALGQGPEFLTYFNYEAQQDKSGLPNDRFSAERPEGSISTLTIQRTEQRDSAMYRCASSFTQETQYFGPGTRLLVL.

The table lists this clonotype with a few counts. The chain joins TRBV20-1 to TRBJ2-5; 15 nucleotides match TRBD2. The V and J ends lost 3 bases and 1 base, in that order; junction bases with no gene match: 3. CDR1 is DFQATT and CDR2 is SNEGSKA in the germline V gene (reference sequence). CDR3 length: 16 residues. The CDR3 region has the DNA TGCAGTGCTAGGGGACTAGCGGGAGGTCTCCAAGAGACCCAGTACTTC. It is translated as CSARGLAGGLQETQYF.

The chain recombines TRBV11-3 with TRBJ2-1, with TRBD2 identical over 10 bases. The V and J ends lost 1 base and 4 bases, in that order; junction bases with no gene match: 4. The CDR3 sequence is 16 residues long. Germline CDR1 is SGHNT and CDR2 is YENEEA. The CDR3 reads CASSLGTSGTYNEQFF. In DNA, the CDR3 is TGTGCCAGCAGCTTAGGTACTAGCGGGACGTACAATGAGCAGTTCTTC.

This sequence joins TRBV25-1 and TRBJ1-4; no clear D gene. Germline V gives CDR1 MGHDK, CDR2 SYGVNS. V lost 1 base, J lost 8 bases, and 14 bases lay in between. This CDR3 region has 15 residues. DNA for the CDR3: TGTGCCAGCAGTGAATCGACGACTCCGAGGGAAAAACTGTTTTTT. Its translation is CASSESTTPREKLFF.

The rearrangement joins TRBV7-3 to TRBJ1-1; 7 nucleotides align to TRBD1. V lost 5 bases to trimming and J lost 3 bases; unmatched junction nucleotides: 3. This CDR3 spans 13 amino acids. Germline V gene sequence: CDR1 SGHTA, CDR2 FQGTGA. CDR3 bases: TGTGCCAGCAGCCAACAGGGGCACACTGAAGCTTTCTTT. Translated, it gives CASSQQGHTEAFF.

The chain combines TRBV28 with TRBJ2-2, with 10 bases matching TRBD1. CDR1 is MDHEN and CDR2 is SYDVKM in the germline V gene. The length of the CDR3 is 17 residues. The V gene end was trimmed by 5 bases and the J gene end by 6 bases; junction bases not matched to a gene: 12. The CDR3 bases are TGTGCCAGCAGTCGACGCCCGGGACAGGGGCCCCCCGGGGAGCTGTTTTTT. Its protein product is CASSRRPGQGPPGELFF.

This rearrangement joins TRBV20-1 to TRBJ2-6, with 9 bases lining up with TRBD1. Germline lookup yields CDR1 DFQATT and CDR2 SNEGSKA (reference sequence). With 4 bases clipped from V and 0 bases from J, the junction kept 7 bases outside the gene matches. The length of the CDR3 is 17 residues. Written as DNA, the CDR3 is TGCAGTGCTACCCCGGGACAGGGCGGCTCTGGGGCCAACGTCCTGACTTTC. The encoded protein is CSATPGQGGSGANVLTF.

This sequence joins TRBV20-1 and TRBJ2-6, with D hard to call. Trimming removed 0 bases at V and 0 bases at J, with 6 bases between. CDR1 and CDR2 (germline): DFQATT, SNEGSKA (reference sequence). This CDR3 spans 15 amino acids. The CDR3 loop is CSARDVLSGANVLTF. The CDR3 coding sequence is TGCAGTGCTAGAGATGTCCTCTCTGGGGCCAACGTCCTGACTTTC.

The rearrangement joins TRBV18 to TRBJ1-6, with a possible D match to TRBD1 (5 bases). CDR1 and CDR2 (germline): KGHSH, LQKENI. V dropped 0 bases and J dropped 14 bases, with 11 bases sitting between them. CDR3 size: 13 residues. This chain's CDR3 is CASSPPQGRTLHF. For the CDR3, the DNA is TGTGCCAGCTCACCACCCCAGGGAAGAACCCTCCACTTT.

The chain recombines TRBV19 with TRBJ2-1, with TRBD2 identical over 8 bases. The germline V gene has CDR1 LNHDA and CDR2 SQIVND (reference sequence). The CDR3 totals 16 residues. The V segment lost 7 bases and the J segment 6 bases; nucleotides outside the gene matches: 14. In DNA, the CDR3 is TGTGCCAGTAAATGGAGCGGGAGAACGGGCAGCAATGAGCAGTTCTTC. Translation: CASKWSGRTGSNEQFF. Based on the CDR3 plus reference TRBV19 and TRBJ2-1, the full variable domain is DGGITQSPKYLFRKEGQNVTLSCEQNLNHDAMYWYRQDPGQGLRLIYYSQIVNDFQKGDIAEGYSVSREKKESFPLTVTSAQKNPTAFYLCASKWSGRTGSNEQFFGPGTRLTVL.

This clonotype has only one observation. The chain is built from TRBV10-2 and TRBJ2-1, with D unclear. Trimming removed 5 bases from V and 8 bases from J, with 4 bases in between. In germline, CDR1 is WSHSY, CDR2 SAAADI. The CDR3 runs 10 residues. The CDR3 here is CASSYDEQFF. The CDR3 DNA follows: TGCGCCAGCAGTTACGATGAGCAGTTCTTC.

This clonotype was seen more than once but under ten times. The genes are TRBV7-2 and TRBJ2-2; D unresolved. This CDR3 region has 12 residues. V was shortened by 1 base and J by 7 bases, with 4 bases between the two germline ends. Germline V gene lookup returns CDR1 SGHTA and CDR2 FQGNSA. CDR3 DNA: TGTGCCAGCAGCTTAGGACGCGGGGAGCTGTTTTTT. Protein: CASSLGRGELFF.

V is TRBV19 and J is TRBJ2-2; 10 positions agree with TRBD1. V lost 6 bases and J lost 3; bases outside the gene matches: 1. In germline, CDR1 is LNHDA, CDR2 SQIVND (reference sequence). This CDR3 is 14 amino acids long. The CDR3 is CASRGQGYTGELFF. CDR3 in DNA: TGTGCCAGTAGGGGACAGGGGTACACCGGGGAGCTGTTTTTT. Drawing the rest from reference TRBV19 and TRBJ2-2, the complete variable domain is DGGITQSPKYLFRKEGQNVTLSCEQNLNHDAMYWYRQDPGQGLRLIYYSQIVNDFQKGDIAEGYSVSREKKESFPLTVTSAQKNPTAFYLCASRGQGYTGELFFGEGSRLTVL.

This clonotype has more than one count but fewer than ten. The chain carries TRBV5-6 and TRBJ1-1, with TRBD1 matching 7 bases. The CDR3 totals 14 residues. J was trimmed by 3 bases and V by 4 bases; bases with no gene match: 6. Germline V gene lookup returns CDR1 SGHDT and CDR2 YYEEEE. The CDR3 protein is CASSRYDRDTEAFF. CDR3 nucleotide sequence: TGTGCCAGCAGCCGTTACGACAGGGACACTGAAGCTTTCTTT.

This clonotype was counted between two and nine times. The V and J genes are TRBV7-2 and TRBJ1-2; D possibly corresponds to TRBD1 (5 bases). Germline CDR1 SGHTA, CDR2 FQGNSA. CDR3 size: 11 residues. The V gene lost 1 base and the J gene lost 14 bases, with 11 bases spanning the gap. The chain's CDR3 is CASSLGGRATF. In DNA, the CDR3 is TGTGCCAGCAGCTTAGGGGGCAGGGCAACCTTC.

This clonotype was counted only a few times. The V gene is TRBV9, the J gene TRBJ2-7; 9 bases agree with TRBD2. The CDR3 has 16 amino acids. From germline, CDR1 is SGDLS and CDR2 YYNGEE. V lost 0 bases to trimming and J lost 4 bases; unmatched junction nucleotides: 8. The CDR3: CASSVAPASGAYEQYF. The CDR3 region has the DNA TGTGCCAGCAGCGTAGCCCCAGCTAGCGGGGCGTACGAGCAGTACTTC.

This chain links TRBV23-1 with TRBJ1-2, with 8 bases aligning to TRBD1. TRBV23-1 is treated as an ORF (open reading frame) with a function not yet certain. The length of the CDR3 is 11 residues. After removal of 8 bases from V and 7 bases from J, the junction contained 3 bases not matched to a gene. CDR3 amino acids: CASDDRGGYTF. The CDR3 DNA reads TGCGCCAGCGACGACAGGGGTGGCTACACCTTC.

The J gene is TRBJ1-2, the V gene TRBV7-9; D unclear. V was clipped by 3 bases and J by 4 bases, with 15 bases between them. Germline assignment: CDR1 SEHNR and CDR2 FQNEAQ (reference sequence). The CDR3 runs to 15 residues. CDR3 coding DNA: TGTGCCAGCAGCTTGGGCCAGTCCCCCGTCTATGGCTACACCTTC. Its protein product is CASSLGQSPVYGYTF.

The V and J genes are TRBV7-9 and TRBJ2-3; D gene ambiguous. V lost 1 base and J lost 3, with 2 bases in between. The length of the CDR3 is 12 residues. In germline, CDR1 is SEHNR, CDR2 FQNEAQ (reference sequence). The CDR3 nucleotides are TGTGCCAGCAGCTTAGGGACAGATACGCAGTATTTT. Encoded protein: CASSLGTDTQYF.

The sample holds a few counts of this clonotype. The V gene is TRBV28, the J gene TRBJ2-5, with TRBD2 identical over 15 bases. Unmatched junction bases numbered 10, after V lost 3 bases and J lost 5 bases. This CDR3 has 18 amino acids. The V gene's germline CDR1 is MDHEN and CDR2 SYDVKM. The CDR3 DNA sequence: TGTGCCAGCAGTTTCCCTGGACTAGCGGGAGGGGCAGGGGAGACCCAGTACTTC. Translating it yields CASSFPGLAGGAGETQYF.

The rearrangement links TRBV19 to TRBJ2-7, with 12 bases lining up with TRBD2. The CDR3 contains 15 residues. V dropped 4 bases and J dropped 4; count of bases not matched to a gene: 5. Germline lookup yields CDR1 LNHDA and CDR2 SQIVND (reference sequence). CDR3 coding DNA: TGTGCCAGTAGTAGAGGACTAGCGGGATCGTACGAGCAGTACTTC. This translates into CASSRGLAGSYEQYF.

This clonotype has only a few counts. This chain links TRBV7-3 with TRBJ2-1; 9 positions agree with TRBD1. This CDR3 is 17 amino acids long. V trimming: 5 bases; J trimming: 5 bases; junction bases outside the gene matches: 13. Per germline, CDR1 SGHTA and CDR2 FQGTGA. The CDR3 DNA reads as TGTGCCAGCAGCCTGGGACAGGGTTTATCGTCAGACAATGAGCAGTTCTTC. Translated, it gives CASSLGQGLSSDNEQFF. Together with reference TRBV7-3 and TRBJ2-1, the CDR3 gives the full variable domain: GAGVSQTPSNKVTEKGKYVELRCDPISGHTALYWYRQSLGQGPEFLIYFQGTGAADDSGLPNDRFFAVRPEGSVSTLKIQRTERGDSAVYLCASSLGQGLSSDNEQFFGPGTRLTVL.